This T cell receptor (beta chain) was identified in a study of blood T cells in healthy people across ages. This clonotype was counted a single time. The CDR3 has 16 residues. Germline V gene data show CDR1 as LGHNT and CDR2 as FRNRAP. The V segment lost 5 bases and the J segment 6 bases; nucleotides outside the gene matches: 11. Primers used in a second PCR of roughly 6 to 11 cycles were a sample-barcoded 5' primer and a J-beta primer mix. Each CDR3 protein gets one entry after TCRdb re-called the 5' RACE reads with MiXCR. Altogether about 1,000,000 distinct CDR3 sequences are present, 40% to 55% being singletons, with the ten largest covering approximately 20%.

The TCR originated in a woman aged 55-69 years in good health. Sequencing used blood. The V and J genes are TRBV12-5 and TRBJ2-1; 9 positions match TRBD2. The CDR3 nucleotides are TGTGCTAGTGGTACCAAAATAGCGGGAGTTGGCAATGAGCAGTTCTTC. This gives the protein CASGTKIAGVGNEQFF. Variable domain in full (rest from reference TRBV12-5 and TRBJ2-1): DARVTQTPRHKVTEMGQEVTMRCQPILGHNTVFWYRQTMMQGLELLAYFRNRAPLDDSGMPKDRFSAEMPDATLATLKIQPSEPRDSAVYFCASGTKIAGVGNEQFFGPGTRLTVL.